The rows below give T cell receptor beta chains drawn from one sample of a study of glioma-infiltrating T cells. TCRdb re-derived calls from the multiplex PCR reads in MiXCR, one entry per CDR3 protein. The sample yields roughly 120,000 distinct CDR3 sequences, roughly 24% seen once. The sequenced sample was glioma tissue, nonneoplastic brain tissue, or PBMCs (not recorded which). The receptors here all came from a human donor with low-grade glioma or glioblastoma, undergoing nonglioma brain surgery, or in good health (not recorded which). Each CDR3 is given with its conserved first and last residue. D genes are given only for firm matches. Size is omitted from some rows. Given values are once, few, many or a class for expanded clones.

clone size	V gene	D gene	J gene	CDR3 DNA	CDR3 protein
NA	TRBV5-1	NA	TRBJ2-7	TGCGCCAGCAGCCCTGCCGACAGTACCTACGAGCAGTACTTC	CASSPADSTYEQYF
few	TRBV24-1	NA	TRBJ1-3	TGTGCCACCAGTGATTTTCCGGACTCAGAGACTGGAAACACCATATATTTT	CATSDFPDSETGNTIYF
NA	TRBV5-1	NA	TRBJ1-1	TGCGCCAGCAGCTTGGGGACAGACGGCCCTGAAGCTTTGTTT	CASSLGTDGPEALF
few	TRBV9	NA	TRBJ2-1	TGTGCCAGCACCTATCTAGGTTCCCATGAGCAGTTCTTC	CASTYLGSHEQFF
many	TRBV6-6	NA	TRBJ2-1	TGTGCCAGCAGTTATTCGGGAAACAATGAGCAGTTCTTC	CASSYSGNNEQFF
many	TRBV4-3	TRBD2	TRBJ2-3	TGCGCCAGCAGCCAAGATGTGACTAGCGGCAATCGAATCCGTACGCAGTATTTT	CASSQDVTSGNRIRTQYF
many	TRBV6-1	TRBD1	TRBJ2-5	TGTGCCAGCACCCTGACAGGGCGGGAGACCCAGTACTTC	CASTLTGRETQYF
many	TRBV5-1	NA	TRBJ2-3	TGCGCCAGCGGAGCGAGCGCTCTAGGAGATACGCAGTATTTT	CASGASALGDTQYF
many	TRBV7-2	NA	TRBJ2-5	TGTGCCAGCAGCCGGGCGGGGATCCGCCAAGAGACCCAGTACTTC	CASSRAGIRQETQYF
many	TRBV12-3/TRBV12-4	NA	TRBJ2-7	TGTGCCAGCAGTGCCATTAGCGGTCTAAGCTCCTACGAGCAGTACTTC	CASSAISGLSSYEQYF
many	TRBV18	TRBD1	TRBJ2-1	TGTGCCAGCTCACCACCTACCGGGACAGGCTACAATGAGCAGTTCTTC	CASSPPTGTGYNEQFF
few	TRBV12-3/TRBV12-4	TRBD1	TRBJ2-7	TGTGCCAGCAGCCAGGGGGTACCGCCCGAGCAGTACTTC	CASSQGVPPEQYF
many	TRBV24-1	NA	TRBJ2-7	TGTGCCACCAGTGATGACGCGAAGGTCGTAACCTACGAGCAGTACTTC	CATSDDAKVVTYEQYF
many	TRBV19	TRBD1	TRBJ2-5	TGTGCCAGTAGTACCCCCGGGACAGGTCAAGAGACCCAGTACTTC	CASSTPGTGQETQYF
NA	TRBV29-1	TRBD1	TRBJ1-2	TGCAGCGTCAGACAGGGACTAAACTATGGCTACACCTTC	CSVRQGLNYGYTF
many	TRBV18	NA	TRBJ2-1	TGTGCCAGCTCACCACCAATAGGGGACAATGAGCAGTTCTTC	CASSPPIGDNEQFF
many	TRBV20-1	TRBD1	TRBJ2-7	TGCAGTGCTTGGACAGGAGACGAGCAGTACTTC	CSAWTGDEQYF
many	TRBV6-2/TRBV6-3	NA	TRBJ2-1	TGTGCCAGCAGTTACCAACCCGAGACAGGAAACAATGAGCAGTTCTTC	CASSYQPETGNNEQFF
NA	TRBV29-1	NA	TRBJ1-5	TGCAGCGCGGGTCAGCCCCAGCATTTT	CSAGQPQHF
many	TRBV28	TRBD1	TRBJ2-3	TGTGCCAGCAGTGGGACAGTATCTCGCACAGATACGCAGTATTTT	CASSGTVSRTDTQYF
NA	TRBV4-2	TRBD2	TRBJ2-1	TGTGCCAGCAGCCAAGATCTAGCGGGAGGAAAATACAATGAGCAGTTCTTC	CASSQDLAGGKYNEQFF
many	TRBV4-3	TRBD2	TRBJ2-1	TGCGCCAGCAGCCAGATTATACTAGGCGGGAGGGGCAATGAGCAGTTCTTC	CASSQIILGGRGNEQFF
NA	TRBV4-1	NA	TRBJ1-2	TGCGCCAGCAGCCAAGATGCGGGGGGACCGGGACCCTCTAACTATGGCTACACCTTC	CASSQDAGGPGPSNYGYTF
NA	TRBV29-1	NA	TRBJ2-1	TGCAGCGTGGAGAGGTATTACAATGAGCAGTTCTTC	CSVERYYNEQFF
few	TRBV30	NA	TRBJ2-3	TGTGCCTGGAGTGTAAAGGCGACAGATACGCAGTATTTT	CAWSVKATDTQYF
once	TRBV29-1	TRBD2	TRBJ2-3	TGCAGCGTTCATCGTAGCGGGAGTGGTACAGATACGCAGTATTTT	CSVHRSGSGTDTQYF
many	TRBV7-2	NA	TRBJ2-5	TGTGCCAGCAGCTTAGTCGGGACGCAAGAGACCCAGTACTTC	CASSLVGTQETQYF
NA	TRBV7-3	TRBD2	TRBJ2-1	TGTGCCAGCAGCTTAACGGAAGGGACTAGCGAGAATGAGCAGTTCTTC	CASSLTEGTSENEQFF
many	TRBV6-2/TRBV6-3	TRBD2	TRBJ2-7	TGTGCCAGCAGTTACCCCCTAAGACTAGCGACTACCTACGAGCAGTACTTC	CASSYPLRLATTYEQYF
many	TRBV4-3	NA	TRBJ2-1	TGCGCCAGCAGCCAGGAGGGCCTTCCGGGTGAGCAGTTCTTC	CASSQEGLPGEQFF
many	TRBV27	NA	TRBJ2-7	TGTGCCAGCAGTTTAGGGAACTCCTACGAGCAGTACTTC	CASSLGNSYEQYF
NA	TRBV30	NA	TRBJ2-1	TGTGCCTGGAGTAGGACTATCAATGAGCAGTTCTTC	CAWSRTINEQFF
many	TRBV29-1	NA	TRBJ2-6	TGCAGCGTTGAAGTTCACCAGGGTGTGACTGGGGCCAACGTCCTGACTTTC	CSVEVHQGVTGANVLTF
few	TRBV29-1	NA	TRBJ2-3	TGCAGCGGCTTAGCGGAGAGCACAGATACGCAGTATTTT	CSGLAESTDTQYF
few	TRBV2	TRBD1	TRBJ2-7	TGTGCCACCCGGGCGGGACAGGGGCCCTTTTACGAGCAGTACTTC	CATRAGQGPFYEQYF
many	TRBV10-3	NA	TRBJ2-3	TGTGCCACGGCGGAGGGTGAAGGACCAGATACGCAGTATTTT	CATAEGEGPDTQYF
many	TRBV7-2	TRBD2	TRBJ2-7	TGTGCCAGCAGCTTAGCGAGCGGGAGGGCGGGCGAGCAGTACTTC	CASSLASGRAGEQYF
many	TRBV7-8	NA	TRBJ1-1	TGTGCCAGCAGCCGGGGCCGCGGGGACACTGAAGCTTTCTTT	CASSRGRGDTEAFF
many	TRBV28	TRBD1	TRBJ1-2	TGTGCCAGCAGCCCAGGGGGAATATTAGCTAACTATGGCTACACCTTC	CASSPGGILANYGYTF
few	TRBV10-3	TRBD1	TRBJ2-7	TGTGCCATCAGTGAGAGGACAGGGGTCTACGAGCAGTACTTC	CAISERTGVYEQYF
many	TRBV24-1	NA	TRBJ2-7	TGTGCCACCAGCCAGACAGGTTACGAGCAGTACTTC	CATSQTGYEQYF
many	TRBV20-1	TRBD2	TRBJ2-7	TGCAGTGCTAGATCCGGACTAGCGGGAGTTGAGGAACAGTACTTC	CSARSGLAGVEEQYF
many	TRBV20-1	NA	TRBJ2-1	TGCAGTGCCACCCAAGGACTGGACTCCTACAATGAGCAGTTCTTC	CSATQGLDSYNEQFF
many	TRBV6-1	NA	TRBJ1-1	TGTGCCAGCAGTGTAACAGGTTACACTGAAGCTTTCTTT	CASSVTGYTEAFF
many	TRBV18	NA	TRBJ2-7	TGTGCCAGCTCACCAAACGGGTTAGACTACGAGCAGTACTTC	CASSPNGLDYEQYF
many	TRBV7-9	TRBD1	TRBJ2-7	TGTGCCAGCAGTTCGACAGGGGGCGCGTCTGAGGAGCAGTACTTC	CASSSTGGASEEQYF
NA	TRBV7-9	TRBD1	TRBJ1-1	TGTGCCAGCAGCTTAGCCTCTACAGGGGGTGAAGCTTTCTTT	CASSLASTGGEAFF
many	TRBV10-3	TRBD2	TRBJ2-3	TGTGCCATCAGTGATTCATCCGGGACTAGCAGCACAGATACGCAGTATTTT	CAISDSSGTSSTDTQYF
NA	TRBV10-3	TRBD1	TRBJ2-5	TGTGCCACCGGACAGGGGGAAGAGACCCAGTACTTC	CATGQGEETQYF
many	TRBV18	TRBD2	TRBJ2-7	TGTGCCAGCTCACCAAGCGGGAAGGATTACGAGCAGTACTTC	CASSPSGKDYEQYF
many	TRBV20-1	TRBD2	TRBJ2-7	TGCAGTGCTAGTGGGCTAGCGGGAGGGGGCCACGAGCAGTACTTC	CSASGLAGGGHEQYF
NA	TRBV4-1	NA	TRBJ1-2	TGCGCCAGCAGCCACCCTGTCGCAGGTGCTAACTATGGCTACACCTTC	CASSHPVAGANYGYTF
many	TRBV28	NA	TRBJ2-1	TGTGCCAGCAGTTTATACACTGGGTACAATGAGCAGTTCTTC	CASSLYTGYNEQFF
many	TRBV6-4	NA	TRBJ2-3	TGTGCCAGCAGTGACCAGGGATCAGATACGCAGTATTTT	CASSDQGSDTQYF
NA	TRBV9	TRBD2	TRBJ2-1	TGTGCCAGCAGCGTAGGAGCGGGAGGGCCCGGTCGAAATGAGCAGTTCTTC	CASSVGAGGPGRNEQFF
many	TRBV6-1	TRBD2	TRBJ2-1	TGTGCCAGCAGCGAAAGGACTAGCGGGATTATCTACAATGAGCAGTTCTTC	CASSERTSGIIYNEQFF
NA	TRBV6-2/TRBV6-3	NA	TRBJ2-7	TGTGCCAGCTTCTCACGATACGACAGCGGCTGGCGGGGAATCGACGAGCAGTACTTC	CASFSRYDSGWRGIDEQYF
NA	TRBV12-3/TRBV12-4	NA	TRBJ2-5	TGTGCCAGCGCGACTTGGGGGATGAGGACCCAGTACTTC	CASATWGMRTQYF
many	TRBV4-1	TRBD1	TRBJ2-7	TGCGCCAGCAGCCTATCCGGGACAGGTCTTTACGAGCAGTACTTC	CASSLSGTGLYEQYF